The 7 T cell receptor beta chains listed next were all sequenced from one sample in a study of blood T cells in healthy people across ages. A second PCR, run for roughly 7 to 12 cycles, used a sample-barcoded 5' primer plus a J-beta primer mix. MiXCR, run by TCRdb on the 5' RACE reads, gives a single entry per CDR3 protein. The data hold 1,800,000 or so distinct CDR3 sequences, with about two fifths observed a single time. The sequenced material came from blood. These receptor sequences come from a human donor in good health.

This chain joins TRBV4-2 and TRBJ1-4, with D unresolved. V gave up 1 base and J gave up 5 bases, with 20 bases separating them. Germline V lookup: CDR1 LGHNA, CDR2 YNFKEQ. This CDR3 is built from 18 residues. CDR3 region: CASSQVTLIGSGNEKLFF. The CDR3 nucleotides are TGTGCCAGCAGCCAAGTCACTTTAATTGGTTCGGGAAATGAAAAACTGTTTTTT.

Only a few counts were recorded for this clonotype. CDR3 bases: TGCAGCGTTCTTTTCTGGAGGGGCCTTGACGTCAGTGAGCAGTTCTTC. Its protein product is CSVLFWRGLDVSEQFF. The chain is built from TRBV29-1 and TRBJ2-1, with D tentatively TRBD2 (6 bases). The CDR3 totals 16 residues. V lost 5 bases, J lost 9 bases, and 26 bases lay in between. Germline assignment: CDR1 SQVTM and CDR2 ANQGSEA.

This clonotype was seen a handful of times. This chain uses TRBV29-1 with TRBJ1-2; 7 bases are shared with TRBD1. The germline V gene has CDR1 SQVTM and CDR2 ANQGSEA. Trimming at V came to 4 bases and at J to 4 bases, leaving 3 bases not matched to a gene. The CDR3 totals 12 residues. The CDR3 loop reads CSVAQGSYGYTF. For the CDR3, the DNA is TGCAGCGTTGCACAGGGGTCCTATGGCTACACCTTC.

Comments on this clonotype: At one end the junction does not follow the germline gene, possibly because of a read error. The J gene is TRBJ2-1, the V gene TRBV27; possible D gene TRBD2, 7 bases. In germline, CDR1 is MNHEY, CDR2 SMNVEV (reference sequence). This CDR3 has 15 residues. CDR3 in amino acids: CASSRGGHPYNEQFF. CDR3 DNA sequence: TGTGCTAGCAGTCGCGGGGGACATCCCTACAATGAGCAGTTCTTC.

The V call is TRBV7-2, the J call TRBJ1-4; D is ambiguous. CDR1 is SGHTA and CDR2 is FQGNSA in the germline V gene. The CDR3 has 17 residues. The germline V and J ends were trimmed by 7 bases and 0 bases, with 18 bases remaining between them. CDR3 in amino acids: CASNRYFRLATNEKLFF. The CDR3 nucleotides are TGTGCCAGCAACCGATATTTCAGACTTGCAACTAATGAAAAACTGTTTTTT.

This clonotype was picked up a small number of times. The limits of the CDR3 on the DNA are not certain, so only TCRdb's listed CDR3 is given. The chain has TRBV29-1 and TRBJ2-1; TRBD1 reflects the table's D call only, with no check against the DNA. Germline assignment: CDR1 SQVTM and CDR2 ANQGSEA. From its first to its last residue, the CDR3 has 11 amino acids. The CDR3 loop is CSVEVGQGSFF.

CDR3 in amino acids: CASSDTGGAQHF. The CDR3 region has the DNA TGTGCCAGCAGCGACACAGGGGGCGCCCAGCATTTT. V gene TRBV12-3 or TRBV12-4 combines with J gene TRBJ1-5; 9 nucleotides agree with TRBD1. The CDR3 is 12 residues long. V shed 6 bases, J shed 11 bases, and the junction held 5 bases outside the gene matches.